This record looks at one T cell receptor (beta chain) sequence and its context. Profiled with immunoSEQ multiplex PCR; TCRdb holds only in-frame clones, not every one. Here the sample spans about 83,000 clones, about 96% being singletons. The data originate from a study of T cell changes during pregnancy in multiple sclerosis. V was pared by 5 bases and J by 4 bases, with 15 bases between. CDR1 MNHNY and CDR2 SVGAGI come from the germline V gene (reference sequence). This CDR3 is built from 14 residues. The sequences come from peripheral blood, collected in the second trimester of pregnancy. The origin of this receptor is a female donor with multiple sclerosis, enrolled in a pregnancy study. This chain connects TRBV6-6 to TRBJ2-7; D may be TRBD1 (8 bases). This CDR3 is CASSKQGGGYEQYF. CDR3 bases: TGTGCCAGCAGTAAACAGGGGGGAGGGTACGAGCAGTACTTC.